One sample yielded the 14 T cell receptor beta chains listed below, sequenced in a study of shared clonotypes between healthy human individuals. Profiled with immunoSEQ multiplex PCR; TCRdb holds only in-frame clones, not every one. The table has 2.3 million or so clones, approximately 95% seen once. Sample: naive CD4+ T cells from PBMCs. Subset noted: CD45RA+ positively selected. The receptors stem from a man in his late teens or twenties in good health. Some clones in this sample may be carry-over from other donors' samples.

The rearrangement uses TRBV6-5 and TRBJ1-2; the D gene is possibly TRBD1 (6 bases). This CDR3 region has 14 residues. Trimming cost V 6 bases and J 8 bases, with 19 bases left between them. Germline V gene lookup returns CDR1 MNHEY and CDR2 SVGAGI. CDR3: CASSDPGQRRGYTF. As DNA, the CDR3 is TGTGCCAGCAGCGATCCGGGACAACGGCGGGGCTACACCTTC.

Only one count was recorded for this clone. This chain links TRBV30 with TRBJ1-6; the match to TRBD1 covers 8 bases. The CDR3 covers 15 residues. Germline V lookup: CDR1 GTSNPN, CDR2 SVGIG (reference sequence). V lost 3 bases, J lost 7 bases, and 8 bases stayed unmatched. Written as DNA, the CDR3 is TGTGCCTGGAGCCGACAGGGGCCAGAGAATTCACCCCTCCACTTT. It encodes CAWSRQGPENSPLHF.

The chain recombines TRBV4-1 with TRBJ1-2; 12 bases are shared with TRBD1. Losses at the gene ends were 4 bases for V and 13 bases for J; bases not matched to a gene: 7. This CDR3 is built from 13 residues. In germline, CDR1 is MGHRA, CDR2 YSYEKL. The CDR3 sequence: CASSPPGTGGGTF. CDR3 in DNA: TGCGCCAGCAGCCCACCCGGGACAGGGGGCGGCACCTTC.

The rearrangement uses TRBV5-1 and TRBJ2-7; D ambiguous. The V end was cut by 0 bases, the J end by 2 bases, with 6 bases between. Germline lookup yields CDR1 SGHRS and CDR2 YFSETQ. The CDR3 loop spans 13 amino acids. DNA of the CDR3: TGCGCCAGCAGCTTGGGAGAGCCCTACGAGCAGTACTTC. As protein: CASSLGEPYEQYF.

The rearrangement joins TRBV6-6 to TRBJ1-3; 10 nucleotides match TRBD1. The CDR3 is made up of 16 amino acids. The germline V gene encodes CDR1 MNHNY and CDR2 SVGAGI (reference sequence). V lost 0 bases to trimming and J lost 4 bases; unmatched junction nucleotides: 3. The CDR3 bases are TGTGCCAGCAGTTACTCAGACAGGGGGCGAGGAAACACCATATATTTT. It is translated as CASSYSDRGRGNTIYF.

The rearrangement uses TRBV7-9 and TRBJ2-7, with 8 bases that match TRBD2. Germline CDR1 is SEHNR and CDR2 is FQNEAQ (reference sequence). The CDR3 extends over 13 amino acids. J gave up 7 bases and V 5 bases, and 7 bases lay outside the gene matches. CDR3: CASSRAGAGEQYF. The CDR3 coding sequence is TGTGCCAGCAGCCGAGCGGGAGCGGGGGAGCAGTACTTC.

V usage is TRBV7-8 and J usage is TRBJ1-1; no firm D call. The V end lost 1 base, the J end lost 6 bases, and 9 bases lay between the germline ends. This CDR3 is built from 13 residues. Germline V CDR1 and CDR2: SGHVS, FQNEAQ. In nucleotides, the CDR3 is TGTGCCAGCAGCTTAGTCCACACTTCTGAAGCTTTCTTT. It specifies CASSLVHTSEAFF.

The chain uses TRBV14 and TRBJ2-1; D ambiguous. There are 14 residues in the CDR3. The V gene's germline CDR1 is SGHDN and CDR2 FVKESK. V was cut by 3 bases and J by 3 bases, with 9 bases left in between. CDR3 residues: CASSQTDGYNEQFF. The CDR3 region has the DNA TGTGCCAGCAGCCAGACGGACGGCTACAATGAGCAGTTCTTC.

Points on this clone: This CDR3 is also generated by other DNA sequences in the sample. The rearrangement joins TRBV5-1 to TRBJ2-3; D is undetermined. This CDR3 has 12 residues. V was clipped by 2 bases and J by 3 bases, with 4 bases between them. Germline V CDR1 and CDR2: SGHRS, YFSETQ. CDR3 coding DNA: TGCGCCAGCAGCTTTGGAACAGATACGCAGTATTTT. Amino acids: CASSFGTDTQYF. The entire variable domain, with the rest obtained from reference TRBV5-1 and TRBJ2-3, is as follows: KAGVTQTPRYLIKTRGQQVTLSCSPISGHRSVSWYQQTPGQGLQFLFEYFSETQRNKGNFPGRFSGRQFSNSRSEMNVSTLELGDSALYLCASSFGTDTQYFGPGTRLTVL.

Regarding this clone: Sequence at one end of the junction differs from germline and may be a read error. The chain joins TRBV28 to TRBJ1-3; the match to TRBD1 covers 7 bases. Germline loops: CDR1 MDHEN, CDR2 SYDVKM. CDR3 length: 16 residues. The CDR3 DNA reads TGTGCCAGCAATTTAATATCAGGGGGGGCTGGAAACACCATATATTTT. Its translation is CASNLISGGAGNTIYF.

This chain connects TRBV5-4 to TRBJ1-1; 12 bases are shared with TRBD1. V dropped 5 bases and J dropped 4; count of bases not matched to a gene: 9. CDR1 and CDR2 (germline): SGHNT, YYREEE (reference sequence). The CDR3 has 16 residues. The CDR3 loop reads CASRQGTGGAGTEAFF. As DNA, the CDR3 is TGTGCCAGCAGACAAGGGACAGGGGGCGCGGGCACTGAAGCTTTCTTT.

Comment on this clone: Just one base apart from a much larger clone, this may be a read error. In DNA, the CDR3 is TGTGCCTGGAGTGCCAGCGGCACAGATATGCAGTATTTT. It is translated as CAWSASGTDMQYF. V and J are TRBV30 and TRBJ2-3; tentatively, D is TRBD2 (5 bases). Germline values: CDR1 GTSNPN, CDR2 SVGIG (reference sequence). CDR3 length: 13 amino acids.

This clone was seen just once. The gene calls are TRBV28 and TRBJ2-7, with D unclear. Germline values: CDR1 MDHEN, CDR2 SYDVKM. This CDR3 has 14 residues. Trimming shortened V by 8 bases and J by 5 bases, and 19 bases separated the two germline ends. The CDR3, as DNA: TGTGCCAGCGGGGATCCTATGGAGTCCCACGAGCAGTACTTC. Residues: CASGDPMESHEQYF.

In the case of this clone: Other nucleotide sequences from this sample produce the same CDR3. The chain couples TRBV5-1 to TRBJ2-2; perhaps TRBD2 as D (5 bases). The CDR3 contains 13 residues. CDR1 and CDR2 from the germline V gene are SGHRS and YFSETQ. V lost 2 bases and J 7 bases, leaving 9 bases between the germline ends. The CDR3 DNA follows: TGCGCCAGCAGCTTAGAGGGCGTCGGGGAGCTGTTTTTT. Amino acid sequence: CASSLEGVGELFF.